The clone carrying this TCR beta chain appeared a few times. A single record per CDR3 protein comes from TCRdb applying MiXCR to the RT-PCR reads. The sample lists about 40,000 distinct CDR3 sequences, more than 30% seen once, with approximately 79% in the top ten. This record comes from a study of patients and donors after allogeneic stem cell transplantation. This CDR3 is 17 amino acids long. Trimming took off 2 bases at V and 7 bases at J, with 21 bases between the two ends. Germline CDR1 MNHEY, CDR2 SMNVEV (reference sequence). What was sequenced was blood, either unsorted or a sorted T cell fraction (not recorded which). This chain joins TRBV27 and TRBJ2-1, with TRBD2 as a possible D gene (5 bases). The receptor was derived from a human donor who was either an allogeneic HSCT recipient or a stem cell or donor lymphocyte infusion donor (not recorded which). It is not recorded whose cells these are; they may come from a transplant donor. This CDR3 reads CASSLTLGEGRRNEQFF. CDR3 DNA sequence: TGTGCCAGCAGTTTAACCCTCGGGGAAGGCCGTAGGAATGAGCAGTTCTTC.